A selection of T cell receptor beta chains follows, all from one sample in a study of OX40 agonist ivuxolimab in advanced cancers. TCRdb's table, derived via immunoSEQ multiplex PCR, lists solely in-frame clones and lacks some. Among approximately 68,000 clones listed, around nine tenths were seen once. Sequencing was performed on CD4+ or CD8+ T cells sorted from blood, taken in a trial of the OX40 agonist ivuxolimab. Receptors were obtained from an adult with an advanced solid tumor such as melanoma, head and neck, liver or kidney cancer. Both conserved end residues are part of each CDR3. Each record gives: D gene, clone size, J gene, V gene, CDR3 DNA, CDR3 protein. A D gene is named only where the DNA matches it firmly. Where a row states a size, it is once, few, many or the class of an expanded clone; other rows omit it.

>.|.|TRBJ1-1|TRBV6-1
TGTGCCAGCAGTGAAGGGGGGCTCACTGAAGCTTTCTTT
CASSEGGLTEAFF
>.|.|TRBJ1-2|TRBV15
TGTGCCACCAGCAGAGATACCGCCAGGCTCAACTATGGCTACACCTTC
CATSRDTARLNYGYTF
>TRBD2|.|TRBJ2-7|TRBV30
TGTGCCTGGAGTTACGTAGCGGGTCAGCAGTACTTC
CAWSYVAGQQYF
>.|.|TRBJ2-5|TRBV6-6
TGTGCCAGCAGTTCCCCCCCACAAGAGACCCAGTACTTC
CASSSPPQETQYF
>TRBD2|.|TRBJ2-3|TRBV11-2
TGTGCCAGCAGCCCGCTAGCGGGGGGGCCCGGAGATACGCAGTATTTT
CASSPLAGGPGDTQYF
>.|.|TRBJ1-6|TRBV7-3
TGTGCCAGCAGCTCTTCCCCGAATTCACCCCTCCACTTT
CASSSSPNSPLHF
>.|.|TRBJ2-3|TRBV5-1
TGCGCCAGCAGCCCGACGCCGTTAGATACGCAGTATTTT
CASSPTPLDTQYF
>.|.|TRBJ2-2|TRBV4-1
TGCGCCAGCGGAGAGGGCGGGAAAAACACCGGGGAGCTGTTTTTT
CASGEGGKNTGELFF
>TRBD2|few|TRBJ2-7|TRBV2
TGTGCCAGCAGTCTAGCGGGGGCGTCCTACGAGCAGTACTTC
CASSLAGASYEQYF
>.|.|TRBJ1-1|TRBV14
TGTGCCAGCAGCCAACGACAGCTGAACACTGAAGCTTTCTTT
CASSQRQLNTEAFF
>TRBD1|few|TRBJ1-1|TRBV30
TGTGCCCGGGGACAGGGTGGCACTGAAGCTTTCTTT
CARGQGGTEAFF
>.|.|TRBJ1-5|TRBV28
TGTGCCGGAGGTGGGGGCGCGGGTCAGCCCCAGCATTTT
CAGGGGAGQPQHF
>.|.|TRBJ2-3|TRBV14
TGTGCCAGCAGCCCTGGGGCAGATACGCAGTATTTT
CASSPGADTQYF
>TRBD1|.|TRBJ1-1|TRBV18
TGTGCCAGCTCACCATCCGGGACAGAGAACACTGAAGCTTTCTTT
CASSPSGTENTEAFF
>.|.|TRBJ2-6|TRBV27
TGTGCCAGCAGTTTCCCTGGGGTCGGCTCTGGGGCCAACGTCCTGACTTTC
CASSFPGVGSGANVLTF
>.|.|TRBJ1-2|TRBV9
TGTGCCAGCAGCGCGGACCACTATGGCTACACCTTC
CASSADHYGYTF
>.|.|TRBJ2-2|TRBV11-3
TGTGCCAGCAGCTCGACTGGTGGCACCGGGGAGCTGTTTTTT
CASSSTGGTGELFF
>.|.|TRBJ2-1|TRBV19
TGTGCCAGTAGTATTCAGGACTTCCCCAATGAGCAGTTCTTC
CASSIQDFPNEQFF
>.|.|TRBJ1-3|TRBV28
TGTGCCAGCACCGATTGGCAGGGCTCTGGAAACACCATATATTTT
CASTDWQGSGNTIYF
>TRBD1|.|TRBJ2-7|TRBV6-5
TGTGCCAGCCGGGACAGGGCCTACGAGCAGTACTTC
CASRDRAYEQYF
>TRBD2|.|TRBJ2-5|TRBV5-4
TGTGCCAGCAGCGGGACTAGAGAAGAGACCCAGTACTTC
CASSGTREETQYF
>.|.|TRBJ1-5|TRBV2
TGTGCCAGCAGTGCATCCGGGTTCCTAAATCAGCCCCAGCATTTT
CASSASGFLNQPQHF
>TRBD2|.|TRBJ2-5|TRBV18
TGTGCCAGCTCACCAAGGACTAGCGGGGGAGAGACCCAGTACTTC
CASSPRTSGGETQYF
>.|.|TRBJ2-5|TRBV15
TGTGCCACCAGCAGAGATCCCGGGCGGGAGACCCAGTACTTC
CATSRDPGRETQYF
>TRBD1|.|TRBJ2-7|TRBV2
TGTGCCAGCAGTGAGATGGGACAGGGCACCTACGAGCAGTACTTC
CASSEMGQGTYEQYF
>.|.|TRBJ2-7|TRBV6-1
TGTGCCACCAGATGGGGTTTGGACTACGAGCAGTACTTC
CATRWGLDYEQYF
>.|once|TRBJ2-1|TRBV15
TGTGCCACCAGCAGAGATCAAGGCTACAATGAGCAGTTCTTC
CATSRDQGYNEQFF
>.|few|TRBJ2-5|TRBV6-1
TGTGCCAGCAGTGAAGGACAGTCCTGGGGAGAGACCCAGTACTTC
CASSEGQSWGETQYF
>.|once|TRBJ2-7|TRBV9
TGTGCCAGCAGCGTGGACGGCTCCTACGAGCAGTACTTC
CASSVDGSYEQYF
>.|once|TRBJ2-5|TRBV7-9
TGTGCCAGCAGCTTAGCGCCTCCAGGAGAGACCCAGTACTTC
CASSLAPPGETQYF
>.|once|TRBJ2-3|TRBV2
TGTGCCAGCAGTGCCAGGAGCACAGATACGCAGTATTTT
CASSARSTDTQYF
>.|few|TRBJ2-3|TRBV30
TGTGCCTGGAGGGCGGACCCCACAGATACGCAGTATTTT
CAWRADPTDTQYF